The next 5 T cell receptor beta chains were all read from a single sample in a study of cytomegalovirus exposure and HLA in healthy donors. Clones were read by immunoSEQ multiplex PCR, and TCRdb kept only the in-frame ones, dropping some. The sample consists of about 120,000 clones, approximately 91% of them appearing once. The sample consisted of PBMCs. The receptors originated from a man younger than 35 in good health and CMV-seropositive.

The count of this clone is one. The V call is TRBV2, the J call TRBJ2-1; D gene unclear. The CDR3 runs 14 residues. Germline V gene sequence: CDR1 SNHLY, CDR2 FYNNEI. The V gene lost 3 bases and the J gene lost 0 bases, with 6 bases spanning the gap. The CDR3 sequence: CASSDPNSYNEQFF. DNA for the CDR3: TGTGCCAGCAGTGACCCTAACTCCTACAATGAGCAGTTCTTC.

The chain employs TRBV4-3 and TRBJ1-1; no firm D call. CDR3 length: 13 amino acids. Germline V lookup: CDR1 LGHNA, CDR2 YSLEER. V was trimmed by 4 bases and J by 5 bases, leaving 11 bases between them. The CDR3 spells CASSPHRRTEAFF. DNA of the CDR3: TGCGCCAGCAGCCCCCACCGTCGGACTGAAGCTTTCTTT.

This clone was detected only once. This chain joins TRBV28 and TRBJ1-5, with 7 positions matching TRBD1. The CDR3 covers 14 residues. Trimming cost V 6 bases and J 4 bases; bases outside gene matches: 6. Germline CDR1 reads MDHEN; CDR2 reads SYDVKM. In nucleotides, the CDR3 is TGTGCCAGCAGCTACAGGGGTGCGAATCAGCCCCAGCATTTT. It encodes CASSYRGANQPQHF.

V is TRBV12-2 and J is TRBJ2-7; TRBD1 was called by the table and not checked on the DNA. TRBV12-2 is designated a pseudogene. The CDR3 spans 15 residues. The CDR3 region is CASRLERDRIYEQYF. CDR3 nucleotide sequence: TGTGCAAGTCGCTTAGAACGGGACAGGATCTACGAGCAGTACTTC.

This chain connects TRBV7-2 to TRBJ2-7; D is possibly TRBD2 (5 bases). V dropped 3 bases and J dropped 5 bases, with 11 bases sitting between them. This CDR3 is 13 amino acids long. Germline loops: CDR1 SGHTA, CDR2 FQGNSA. The CDR3 coding sequence is TGTGCCAGCAGCTTTACCCTGCGGGACGAGCAGTACTTC. Its protein is CASSFTLRDEQYF.